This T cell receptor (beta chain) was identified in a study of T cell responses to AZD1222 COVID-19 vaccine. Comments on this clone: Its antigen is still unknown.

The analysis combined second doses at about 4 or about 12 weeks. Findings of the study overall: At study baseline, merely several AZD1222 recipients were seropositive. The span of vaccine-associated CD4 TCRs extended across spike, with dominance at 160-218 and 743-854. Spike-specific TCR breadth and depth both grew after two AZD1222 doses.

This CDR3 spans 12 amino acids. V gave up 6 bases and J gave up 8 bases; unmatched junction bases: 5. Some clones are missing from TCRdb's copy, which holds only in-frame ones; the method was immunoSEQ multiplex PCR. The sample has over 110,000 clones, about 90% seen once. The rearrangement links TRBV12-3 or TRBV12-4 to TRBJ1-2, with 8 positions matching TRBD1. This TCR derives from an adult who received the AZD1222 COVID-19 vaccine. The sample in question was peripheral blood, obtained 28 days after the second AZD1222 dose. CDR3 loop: CASRTGVLGYTF. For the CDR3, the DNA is TGTGCCAGCAGGACAGGGGTTTTGGGCTACACCTTC.